The next 32 T cell receptor beta chains were all read from a single sample in a study of molecular identifiers for immune sequencing clone quantification. Each CDR3 protein is one row after TCRdb ran MiXCR on the PCR reads. The table has some 70,000 distinct CDR3 sequences, 15% to 20% seen once. Input material: naive CD8+ T cells from blood, with Jurkat cell RNA spiked in. Subset specified: FACS-sorted CD8+CD4-CCR7+CD45RA+ naive T cells. The receptors come from a human donor in good health. Some libraries in this study had Jurkat cell RNA spiked in.

This clonotype appeared many times. This chain connects TRBV4-1 to TRBJ2-3; 8 bases are shared with TRBD2. The V and J ends lost 5 bases and 1 base, in that order; junction bases with no gene match: 5. Per germline, CDR1 MGHRA and CDR2 YSYEKL. CDR3 size: 15 residues. The CDR3 nucleotides are TGCGCCAGCAGCTCCCGGGAGGGGGGCACAGATACGCAGTATTTT. It yields the protein CASSSREGGTDTQYF.

The chain links TRBV20-1 to TRBJ2-7; 11 nucleotides align to TRBD2. Trimming removed 3 bases from V and 5 bases from J; junction bases left unmatched: 15. Germline V lookup: CDR1 DFQATT, CDR2 SNEGSKA (reference sequence). The CDR3 sequence is 17 residues long. This chain's CDR3 is CSARDSGRASLPHEQYF. The CDR3, as DNA: TGCAGTGCTAGGGATAGCGGGAGGGCCTCGCTACCCCACGAGCAGTACTTC.

This clonotype was seen ten or more times. The chain carries TRBV2 and TRBJ2-3; D possibly corresponds to TRBD1 (6 bases). Trimming stripped 7 bases from V and 0 bases from J, with 17 bases between. Germline CDR1 and CDR2: SNHLY and FYNNEI. CDR3 length equals 16 residues. The CDR3 reads CASKAFRDTSTDTQYF. The CDR3 coding sequence is TGTGCCAGCAAAGCCTTCCGGGACACTAGCACAGATACGCAGTATTTT.

This clonotype occurred many times. V usage is TRBV7-2 and J usage is TRBJ2-3; D unresolved. The V gene lost 4 bases and the J gene lost 0 bases, with 5 bases spanning the gap. There are 13 residues in the CDR3. Per the germline V gene, CDR1 is SGHTA and CDR2 is FQGNSA. CDR3 residues: CASSSDSTDTQYF. The CDR3 DNA reads as TGTGCCAGCAGCTCGGACAGCACAGATACGCAGTATTTT.

The V and J genes are TRBV11-3 and TRBJ2-1; 9 positions agree with TRBD2. The CDR3 totals 19 residues. CDR1 is SGHNT and CDR2 is YENEEA in the germline V gene. V lost 1 base to trimming and J lost 0 bases; unmatched junction nucleotides: 10. Here the CDR3 DNA reads TGTGCCAGCAGCTTAGTAGCTAGCGGGATCAAGAGCTCCTACAATGAGCAGTTCTTC. Protein: CASSLVASGIKSSYNEQFF.

Many counts were recorded for this clonotype. V gene TRBV9 combines with J gene TRBJ2-7; D unclear. CDR3 size: 14 residues. V lost 2 bases, J lost 3 bases, and 12 bases lay in between. The germline V gene has CDR1 SGDLS and CDR2 YYNGEE. The CDR3 region has the DNA TGTGCCAGCAGCGTGGAAGGGCTCGGCTACGAGCAGTACTTC. The encoded protein is CASSVEGLGYEQYF.

This clonotype was recorded at least ten times. The chain carries TRBV14 and TRBJ2-1, with 8 bases matching TRBD2. The V gene end was trimmed by 3 bases and the J gene end by 7 bases; junction bases not matched to a gene: 8. Per germline, CDR1 SGHDN and CDR2 FVKESK. The CDR3 has 15 amino acids. CDR3 bases: TGTGCCAGCAGCCACGCCAGCGGGAGAGGGAATGAGCAGTTCTTC. This codes for CASSHASGRGNEQFF.

This clonotype was found many times. The chain employs TRBV18 and TRBJ1-1, with unresolved D. Trimming pared 6 bases from V and 6 bases from J, leaving 11 bases between. The CDR3 is made up of 12 amino acids. CDR1 KGHSH and CDR2 LQKENI come from the germline V gene. The CDR3 DNA reads as TGTGCCAGCTCGCCCTTCAAGTCTGAAGCTTTCTTT. It codes for CASSPFKSEAFF.

This clonotype was counted ten times or more. The rearrangement links TRBV20-1 to TRBJ2-5; TRBD2 matches 11 bases. With V trimmed by 3 bases and J by 0 bases, 18 bases remained unmatched. The germline V gene encodes CDR1 DFQATT and CDR2 SNEGSKA (reference sequence). The CDR3 is 20 amino acids. The CDR3, as DNA: TGCAGTGCTAGCCCCCTTCTTTATACTACGGGACTAGCGGACCAAGAGACCCAGTACTTC. Translating it yields CSASPLLYTTGLADQETQYF.

This clonotype was detected many times. V gene TRBV7-8 combines with J gene TRBJ2-3, with TRBD2 identical over 11 bases. Germline CDR1 is SGHVS and CDR2 is FQNEAQ. The CDR3 is made up of 17 amino acids. With V trimmed by 0 bases and J by 3 bases, 5 bases remained unmatched. In nucleotides, the CDR3 is TGTGCCAGCAGCTTAGCGTTAGCGGGAGGGAGTACAGATACGCAGTATTTT. This encodes CASSLALAGGSTDTQYF.

This clonotype was found many times. The rearrangement joins TRBV28 to TRBJ2-3; tentative D call: TRBD2 (5 bases). This CDR3 region has 15 residues. Germline assignment: CDR1 MDHEN and CDR2 SYDVKM. Trimming took 6 bases from V and 4 from J, leaving 17 bases between them. CDR3 in DNA: TGTGCCAGCAGCTCCTTTCGGGGAGATGCAGATACGCAGTATTTT. This translates into CASSSFRGDADTQYF.

There are many counts of this clonotype. This rearrangement joins TRBV5-1 to TRBJ2-7; D uncertain. In germline, CDR1 is SGHRS, CDR2 YFSETQ. The CDR3 is made up of 15 amino acids. With 0 bases removed from V and 7 bases from J, the gap between germline ends came to 17 bases. The CDR3 region is CASSLVGKQPIEQYF. As DNA, the CDR3 is TGCGCCAGCAGCTTGGTTGGGAAACAGCCGATTGAGCAGTACTTC. The whole variable domain, remainder taken from reference TRBV5-1 and TRBJ2-7, is KAGVTQTPRYLIKTRGQQVTLSCSPISGHRSVSWYQQTPGQGLQFLFEYFSETQRNKGNFPGRFSGRQFSNSRSEMNVSTLELGDSALYLCASSLVGKQPIEQYFGPGTRLTVT.

This clonotype was seen repeatedly, ten times or more. The chain recombines TRBV18 with TRBJ2-1, with a weak D call TRBD2 (5 bases). This CDR3 comprises 14 residues. The V gene's germline CDR1 is KGHSH and CDR2 LQKENI. With 7 bases removed from V and 0 bases from J, the gap between germline ends came to 10 bases. CDR3 amino acids: CASLRTDSYNEQFF. Here the CDR3 DNA reads TGTGCCAGCTTACGGACTGACTCCTACAATGAGCAGTTCTTC.

As concerns this clonotype: A much larger clonotype is one base distant, so this may be a read error. The rearrangement uses TRBV7-9 and TRBJ2-1, with TRBD2 matching over 12 bases. Unmatched junction bases numbered 1, after V lost 3 bases and J lost 7 bases. Germline V gene sequence: CDR1 SEHNR, CDR2 FQNEAQ (reference sequence). The CDR3 loop spans 14 amino acids. The chain's CDR3 is CASSFTSGRNEQFF. CDR3 nucleotides: TGTGCCAGCAGCTTTACTAGCGGGAGGAATGAGCAGTTCTTC.

With regard to this clonotype: This may stem from a read error, because a much larger clone lies one nucleotide away. The CDR3 DNA is TGCAGTGCTAGAAAAGTGTACCAAGAGACCCAGTACTTC. Translation gives CSARKVYQETQYF. This chain joins TRBV20-1 and TRBJ2-5; D is unclear. The CDR3 sequence is 13 residues long. Germline values: CDR1 DFQATT, CDR2 SNEGSKA (reference sequence). V lost 2 bases, J lost 0 bases, and 7 bases lay in between.

There are many counts of this clonotype. The genes are TRBV7-9 and TRBJ2-3, with D possibly TRBD1 on 6 matching bases. Trimming took 3 bases from V and 2 from J, leaving 12 bases between them. There are 15 residues in the CDR3. Germline V lookup: CDR1 SEHNR, CDR2 FQNEAQ (reference sequence). The CDR3 DNA is TGTGCCAGCAGCTTTTTTCACAGGGCCACAGATACGCAGTATTTT. It translates to CASSFFHRATDTQYF.

This clonotype was detected ten times or more. This sequence joins TRBV7-6 and TRBJ2-3; 8 bases align to TRBD2. V shed 3 bases and J 5 bases; nucleotides not matched to a gene: 7. There are 15 residues in the CDR3. Germline CDR1 reads SGHVS; CDR2 reads FNYEAQ. The CDR3 nucleotides are TGTGCCAGCAGCTTGTACAGCGGGAGAGGAGATACGCAGTATTTT. Amino acids: CASSLYSGRGDTQYF.

This sequence joins TRBV19 and TRBJ2-1; 7 bases align to TRBD2. The trim removed 3 bases at V and 3 bases at J, leaving 11 bases unmatched. The germline V gene encodes CDR1 LNHDA and CDR2 SQIVND (reference sequence). The CDR3 sequence is 17 residues long. CDR3 sequence: CASSIGSGEGLYNEQFF. In DNA form, the CDR3 reads TGTGCCAGTAGTATCGGGTCGGGGGAGGGCCTCTACAATGAGCAGTTCTTC.

This clonotype was seen many times. The chain recombines TRBV20-1 with TRBJ2-7; D gene ambiguous. CDR1 and CDR2 from the germline V gene are DFQATT and SNEGSKA (reference sequence). CDR3 length: 13 amino acids. Trimming shortened V by 1 base and J by 1 base, and 8 bases separated the two germline ends. CDR3 in amino acids: CSARVYGSYEQYF. DNA for the CDR3: TGCAGTGCTAGAGTCTACGGATCCTACGAGCAGTACTTC.

This clonotype turned up a few times. This sequence may be a read error, since a much larger clone differs from it by one base. The V and J genes are TRBV4-3 and TRBJ2-7; 8 nucleotides agree with TRBD1. Germline assignment: CDR1 LGHNA and CDR2 YSLEER. The CDR3 spans 15 residues. CDR3 DNA sequence: TGCGCCAGCAGCCAAGGGGCAGGGGGCTCCTACAAGCAGTACTTC. This codes for CASSQGAGGSYKQYF.

Remarks on this clonotype: A single base separates this from a much larger clone, so it may be a read error. The chain recombines TRBV4-2 with TRBJ1-4; D possibly corresponds to TRBD1 (5 bases). Germline V gene sequence: CDR1 LGHNA, CDR2 YNFKEQ. Between the trimmed V and J ends, which lost 0 bases and 13 bases, there was a span of 21 bases. The CDR3 consists of 16 residues. The CDR3 DNA is TGTGCCAGCAGCCAAGAAGACGAGACGGGACTGAAAAGACTGTTTTTT. It is translated as CASSQEDETGLKRLFF.

This clonotype has a count of ten or more. The rearrangement joins TRBV27 to TRBJ2-7; 8 bases match TRBD1. Germline CDR1 reads MNHEY; CDR2 reads SMNVEV (reference sequence). The CDR3 is 15 amino acids. Losses at the gene ends were 3 bases for V and 4 bases for J; bases not matched to a gene: 8. CDR3 protein: CASSLTGEGWYEQYF. The CDR3 DNA reads as TGTGCCAGCAGTTTGACAGGGGAAGGCTGGTACGAGCAGTACTTC.

Remarks on this clonotype: This could be a read error, since a much larger clone is one nucleotide away. The chain couples TRBV5-6 to TRBJ2-7; TRBD1 might be the D (5 bases). The CDR3 has 12 amino acids. Germline V gene data show CDR1 as SGHDT and CDR2 as YYEEEE. The chain's CDR3 is CAGSLDINEQYF. CDR3 in DNA: TGTGCCGGCAGCCTGGACATAAACGAGCAGTACTTC.

This clonotype was detected many times. The chain is built from TRBV4-1 and TRBJ1-1, with 8 bases matching TRBD1. The CDR3 is made up of 16 amino acids. Trimming took 4 bases from V and 2 from J; bases not matched to a gene: 9. The germline CDR1 and CDR2 sequences are MGHRA and YSYEKL. CDR3 nucleotides: TGCGCCAGCAGCCGAGTAGGACAGGGCCTAAACACTGAAGCTTTCTTT. As protein: CASSRVGQGLNTEAFF.

This clonotype was seen repeatedly, ten times or more. The V gene is TRBV7-8, the J gene TRBJ2-1, with 9 bases that match TRBD2. From germline, CDR1 is SGHVS and CDR2 FQNEAQ. The CDR3 spans 17 residues. V dropped 0 bases and J dropped 5; count of bases not matched to a gene: 8. CDR3 sequence reads: CASSLAMAGGPDNEQFF. CDR3 DNA sequence: TGTGCCAGCAGCTTAGCCATGGCGGGAGGGCCAGACAATGAGCAGTTCTTC.

This clonotype was detected only once. A much larger clone is a single base away; this may be a read error. The chain joins TRBV6-5 to TRBJ1-2, with unresolved D. Trimming shortened V by 2 bases and J by 4 bases, and 14 bases separated the two germline ends. In germline, CDR1 is MNHEY, CDR2 SVGAGI. This CDR3 spans 15 amino acids. CDR3 nucleotide sequence: TGTGCCAGCAGTTACGATAGGCCCCTTGGCTATGGCTACACCTTC. Its translation is CASSYDRPLGYGYTF.

In this sample, this clonotype turned up many times. The chain links TRBV7-9 to TRBJ1-4, with D possibly TRBD1 on 5 matching bases. Germline assignment: CDR1 SEHNR and CDR2 FQNEAQ (reference sequence). V was shortened by 4 bases and J by 6 bases, with 12 bases between the two germline ends. The CDR3 is made up of 14 amino acids. The CDR3 region is CASSSHGGDEKLFF. DNA of the CDR3: TGTGCCAGCAGCTCCCATGGAGGGGATGAAAAACTGTTTTTT.

This clonotype was detected many times. The rearrangement links TRBV5-6 to TRBJ2-7; 8 nucleotides match TRBD1. Trimming took 4 bases from V and 10 from J; bases not matched to a gene: 10. Germline-derived CDR1 and CDR2 are SGHDT and YYEEEE. The CDR3 runs to 13 residues. The CDR3 is CASSPGGQADQYF. The CDR3, as DNA: TGTGCCAGCAGCCCTGGGGGACAGGCGGACCAGTACTTC.

This clonotype appeared many times. V and J are TRBV5-1 and TRBJ2-7; 8 bases are shared with TRBD1. The CDR3 spans 14 residues. Losses at the gene ends were 6 bases for V and 4 bases for J; bases not matched to a gene: 9. The V gene's germline CDR1 is SGHRS and CDR2 YFSETQ. CDR3 nucleotide sequence: TGCGCCAGCAAGCCAGGACAGGGTATTTACGAGCAGTACTTC. It codes for CASKPGQGIYEQYF.

This clonotype was observed many times. J is TRBJ1-5 and V is TRBV7-6, with D uncertain. Per germline, CDR1 SGHVS and CDR2 FNYEAQ. The V end lost 1 base, the J end lost 2 bases, and 6 bases lay between the germline ends. The CDR3 is 14 residues long. The CDR3 DNA reads TGTGCCAGCAGCTTAGGGGGAGGCAATCAGCCCCAGCATTTT. This gives the protein CASSLGGGNQPQHF. The full variable domain, its missing parts supplied by reference TRBV7-6 and TRBJ1-5, is GAGVSQSPRYKVTKRGQDVALRCDPISGHVSLYWYRQALGQGPEFLTYFNYEAQQDKSGLPNDRFSAERPEGSISTLTIQRTEQRDSAMYRCASSLGGGNQPQHFGDGTRLSIL.

The sample holds many counts of this clonotype. The rearrangement uses TRBV29-1 and TRBJ2-7, with 8 bases lining up with TRBD2. The J segment lost 3 bases and the V segment lost 4 bases, leaving 8 bases of the junction unmatched. Germline V CDR1 and CDR2: SQVTM, ANQGSEA. The CDR3 is 14 amino acids. This CDR3 reads CSVVLAEGGYEQYF. The CDR3 bases are TGCAGCGTTGTACTAGCGGAGGGCGGCTACGAGCAGTACTTC.

In the case of this clonotype: A much larger clone differs from this one at a single base, so this may be a read error. The chain is built from TRBV7-2 and TRBJ2-1; 7 nucleotides line up with TRBD2. The CDR3 runs to 16 residues. Germline V gene data show CDR1 as SGHTA and CDR2 as FQGNSA. J lost 0 bases, V lost 5 bases, and 7 bases had no gene match. The CDR3 protein is CASSPGLGFSYNEQFF. DNA of the CDR3: TGTGCCAGCAGCCCCGGACTAGGGTTCTCCTACAATGAGCAGTTCTTC.